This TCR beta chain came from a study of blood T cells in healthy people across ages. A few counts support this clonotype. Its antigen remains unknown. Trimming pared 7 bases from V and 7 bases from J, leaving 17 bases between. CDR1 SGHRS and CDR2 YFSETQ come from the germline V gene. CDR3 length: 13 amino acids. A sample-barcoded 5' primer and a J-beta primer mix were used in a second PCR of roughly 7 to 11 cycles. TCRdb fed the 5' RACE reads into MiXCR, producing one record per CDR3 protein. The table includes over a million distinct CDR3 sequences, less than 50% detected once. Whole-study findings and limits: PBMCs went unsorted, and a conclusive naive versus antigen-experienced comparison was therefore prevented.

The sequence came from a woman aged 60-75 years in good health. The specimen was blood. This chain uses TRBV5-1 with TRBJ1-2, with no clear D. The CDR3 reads CASVVNEGSGYTF. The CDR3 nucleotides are TGCGCCAGCGTTGTTAATGAGGGAAGTGGCTACACCTTC.